This passage covers 20 T cell receptor beta chains from one sample sequenced in a study of T-cell memory formation after mild COVID-19. TCRdb called the 5' RACE reads again in MiXCR, with one record for every CDR3 protein. The sample consists of tens of thousands of distinct CDR3 sequences, over 15% of them appearing once. The sample was PBMCs or a T cell subset sorted from them (not recorded which). These receptors were collected from an adult woman who had mild COVID-19 (a few samples of this study predate the infection). Cell type and time point are not known.

This clonotype came up a few times. The chain combines TRBV6-5 with TRBJ2-1; TRBD2 agrees at 7 bases. Per the germline V gene, CDR1 is MNHEY and CDR2 is SVGAGI. CDR3 size: 16 residues. With V trimmed by 4 bases and J by 3 bases, 9 bases remained unmatched. The CDR3 DNA is TGTGCCAGCAGTTCGTCCCCTAGCGGATACTACAATGAGCAGTTCTTC. It is translated as CASSSSPSGYYNEQFF.

The rearrangement uses TRBV7-9 and TRBJ2-1; TRBD1 aligns across 7 bases. V lost 7 bases, J lost 4 bases, and 7 bases stayed unmatched. The germline V gene encodes CDR1 SEHNR and CDR2 FQNEAQ (reference sequence). The CDR3 is 14 amino acids. The CDR3 region has the DNA TGTGCCAGCAAGGGGGCAGGAGTTTACAATGAGCAGTTCTTC. It specifies CASKGAGVYNEQFF.

This clonotype turned up a few times. The rearrangement uses TRBV7-9 and TRBJ2-5; D possibly matches TRBD1 or TRBD2 (6 bases each). V lost 1 base and J lost 5, with 11 bases in between. Germline V gene lookup returns CDR1 SEHNR and CDR2 FQNEAQ (reference sequence). The CDR3 has 14 residues. In DNA, the CDR3 is TGTGCCAGCAGCTTAGAGCCGGGGGCGGAGACCCAGTACTTC. This translates into CASSLEPGAETQYF.

This clonotype has only a few counts. The V and J genes are TRBV7-9 and TRBJ2-1; a possible D gene is TRBD1 (6 bases). The germline V gene encodes CDR1 SEHNR and CDR2 FQNEAQ (reference sequence). V dropped 8 bases and J dropped 8 bases, with 22 bases sitting between them. The CDR3 extends over 15 amino acids. Here the CDR3 DNA reads TGTGCCAGCGGTCAACAGGGTGTGCTACGGGATGAGCAGTTCTTC. Its translation is CASGQQGVLRDEQFF.

The gene calls are TRBV3-1 and TRBJ2-2; D gene uncertain. The V gene lost 1 base and the J gene lost 1 base, with 13 bases spanning the gap. Per the germline V gene, CDR1 is LGHDT and CDR2 is YNNKEL (reference sequence). The CDR3 consists of 17 residues. As DNA, the CDR3 is TGTGCCAGCAGCCAAGTAAGCAAGGTGGAGAACACCGGGGAGCTGTTTTTT. Protein sequence: CASSQVSKVENTGELFF.

A single count supports this clonotype. This chain connects TRBV4-1 to TRBJ2-3; 7 nucleotides line up with TRBD2. Germline V gives CDR1 MGHRA, CDR2 YSYEKL. V gave up 4 bases and J gave up 5 bases; unmatched junction bases: 12. CDR3 size: 16 residues. This CDR3 reads CASSRSGTIVVDTQYF. For the CDR3, the DNA is TGCGCCAGCAGCCGTTCCGGGACTATAGTAGTAGATACGCAGTATTTT.

This clonotype has a handful of counts. This chain joins TRBV7-6 and TRBJ2-3; either TRBD1 or TRBD2 may supply D (5 bases each). CDR3 size: 17 residues. Germline CDR1 is SGHVS and CDR2 is FNYEAQ. Trimming shortened V by 5 bases and J by 5 bases, and 23 bases separated the two germline ends. CDR3 DNA: TGTGCCAGCAGCCCCTCCAGTGGGGCGGAGAGGGGAGATACGCAGTATTTT. This sequence encodes CASSPSSGAERGDTQYF.

The rearrangement uses TRBV7-9 and TRBJ2-1; 7 bases line up with TRBD1. Germline V gene lookup returns CDR1 SEHNR and CDR2 FQNEAQ (reference sequence). This CDR3 spans 13 amino acids. The ends lost 2 bases at V and 6 bases at J; junction bases unmatched: 1. The CDR3 sequence: CASSLRQGNEQFF. For the CDR3, the DNA is TGTGCCAGCAGCTTACGACAGGGCAATGAGCAGTTCTTC.

The chain combines TRBV5-6 with TRBJ1-2, with 12 nucleotides matching TRBD1. The CDR3 sequence is 15 residues long. Trimming removed 4 bases from V and 8 bases from J; junction bases left unmatched: 9. Per germline, CDR1 SGHDT and CDR2 YYEEEE. CDR3 nucleotides: TGTGCCAGCAGCGAGGGACGGGACAGGGGGCTAGGCTACACCTTC. As protein: CASSEGRDRGLGYTF.

The CDR3, as DNA: TGCAGTGCCAGTCAGACTAGCGGCCTCACAGATACGCAGTATTTT. Its protein is CSASQTSGLTDTQYF. The rearrangement uses TRBV20-1 and TRBJ2-3; 9 nucleotides agree with TRBD2. The junction had 9 bases not matched to a gene; V was cut back by 6 bases and J by 2 bases. Germline CDR1 is DFQATT and CDR2 is SNEGSKA (reference sequence). There are 15 residues in the CDR3.

The chain is built from TRBV25-1 and TRBJ2-7; D is perhaps TRBD1 or TRBD2 (5 bases each). Germline assignment: CDR1 MGHDK and CDR2 SYGVNS. V was pared by 6 bases and J by 2 bases, with 11 bases between. This CDR3 is 13 amino acids long. CDR3 nucleotides: TGTGCCAGCAGGAGGGGTGGGGCCTACGAGCAGTACTTC. Protein product: CASRRGGAYEQYF.

This clonotype was detected only a few times. The J gene is TRBJ2-7, the V gene TRBV30; 7 bases are a match to TRBD2. The germline V gene has CDR1 GTSNPN and CDR2 SVGIG (reference sequence). The J segment lost 0 bases and the V segment lost 3 bases, leaving 8 bases of the junction unmatched. The CDR3 runs to 15 residues. The CDR3 loop is CAWRVGGPSSYEQYF. The CDR3 nucleotides are TGTGCCTGGAGGGTGGGAGGGCCGAGCTCCTACGAGCAGTACTTC.

This chain links TRBV27 with TRBJ2-7; D remains ambiguous. CDR1 and CDR2 from the germline V gene are MNHEY and SMNVEV (reference sequence). This CDR3 is built from 12 residues. Trimming stripped 4 bases from V and 2 bases from J, with 6 bases between. In DNA form, the CDR3 reads TGTGCCAGCAGTTGGTTAACCTACGAGCAGTACTTC. Protein sequence: CASSWLTYEQYF.

The V call is TRBV3-1, the J call TRBJ2-1; D tentatively fits TRBD1 or TRBD2 (5 bases each). The V end lost 4 bases, the J end lost 4 bases, and 11 bases lay between the germline ends. There are 14 residues in the CDR3. Germline V gene lookup returns CDR1 LGHDT and CDR2 YNNKEL (reference sequence). DNA of the CDR3: TGTGCCAGCAGCCTCCGGGACCATTACAATGAGCAGTTCTTC. Protein product: CASSLRDHYNEQFF.

The genes are TRBV11-2 and TRBJ2-7; maybe TRBD1 (6 bases). CDR1 is SGHAT and CDR2 is FQNNGV in the germline V gene. Trimming left V 1 base short and J 5 bases short, with 21 bases between. This CDR3 has 17 residues. The CDR3 spells CASSLAQLRDTDNEQYF. DNA of the CDR3: TGTGCCAGCAGCTTAGCACAACTAAGGGACACCGATAACGAGCAGTACTTC.

In the case of this clonotype: A clone one base away is much larger, so this may be a read error. This sequence joins TRBV29-1 and TRBJ2-3; D perhaps matches TRBD1 (6 bases). CDR1 SQVTM and CDR2 ANQGSEA come from the germline V gene. V dropped 8 bases and J dropped 2 bases, with 23 bases sitting between them. CDR3 length: 16 amino acids. The CDR3 reads CSILKVGQLLTDTQYF. In DNA form, the CDR3 reads TGCAGCATCCTTAAAGTAGGACAGCTTCTCACAGATACGCAGTATTTT.

This clonotype was counted between two and nine times. The J gene is TRBJ2-5, the V gene TRBV20-1, with D possibly TRBD1 on 6 matching bases. The CDR3 consists of 17 residues. In germline, CDR1 is DFQATT, CDR2 SNEGSKA (reference sequence). With 0 bases removed from V and 5 bases from J, the gap between germline ends came to 22 bases. CDR3 loop: CSARDPHRERGWETQYF. CDR3 bases: TGCAGTGCTAGAGATCCCCACAGGGAGCGTGGATGGGAGACCCAGTACTTC.

The chain couples TRBV7-6 to TRBJ2-2, with D unresolved. V was clipped by 7 bases and J by 1 base, with 1 base between them. CDR1 and CDR2 from the germline V gene are SGHVS and FNYEAQ. This CDR3 has 11 amino acids. CDR3 coding DNA: TGTGCCAGCAAGAACACCGGGGAGCTGTTTTTT. Amino acids: CASKNTGELFF.

The chain is built from TRBV7-8 and TRBJ2-4; 7 bases agree with TRBD2. Trimming removed 3 bases from V and 1 base from J; junction bases left unmatched: 6. The CDR3 totals 16 residues. Germline V gene lookup returns CDR1 SGHVS and CDR2 FQNEAQ. Here the CDR3 reads CASSFLDGGAKNIQYF. The CDR3 nucleotides are TGTGCCAGCAGCTTCCTGGACGGGGGGGCCAAAAACATTCAGTACTTC.

This clonotype was counted many times. J is TRBJ2-7 and V is TRBV29-1, with D unresolved. V was cut by 3 bases and J by 3 bases, with 15 bases left in between. The germline CDR1 and CDR2 sequences are SQVTM and ANQGSEA. The CDR3 runs to 14 residues. CDR3 amino acids: CSVDGIDGFYEQYF. The CDR3 DNA sequence: TGCAGCGTTGATGGAATTGACGGCTTCTACGAGCAGTACTTC.